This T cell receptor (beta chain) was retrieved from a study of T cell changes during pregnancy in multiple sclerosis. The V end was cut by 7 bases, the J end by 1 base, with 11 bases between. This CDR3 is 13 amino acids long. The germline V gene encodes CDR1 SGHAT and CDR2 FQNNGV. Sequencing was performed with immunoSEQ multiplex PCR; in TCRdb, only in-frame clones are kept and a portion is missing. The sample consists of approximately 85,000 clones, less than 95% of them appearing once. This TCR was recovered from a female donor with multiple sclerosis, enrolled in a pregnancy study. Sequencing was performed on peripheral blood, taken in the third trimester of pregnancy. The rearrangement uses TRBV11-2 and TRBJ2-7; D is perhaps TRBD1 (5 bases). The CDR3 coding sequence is TGTGCCAGCACCCCTAGGGGTTCCTACGAGCAGTACTTC. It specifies CASTPRGSYEQYF.